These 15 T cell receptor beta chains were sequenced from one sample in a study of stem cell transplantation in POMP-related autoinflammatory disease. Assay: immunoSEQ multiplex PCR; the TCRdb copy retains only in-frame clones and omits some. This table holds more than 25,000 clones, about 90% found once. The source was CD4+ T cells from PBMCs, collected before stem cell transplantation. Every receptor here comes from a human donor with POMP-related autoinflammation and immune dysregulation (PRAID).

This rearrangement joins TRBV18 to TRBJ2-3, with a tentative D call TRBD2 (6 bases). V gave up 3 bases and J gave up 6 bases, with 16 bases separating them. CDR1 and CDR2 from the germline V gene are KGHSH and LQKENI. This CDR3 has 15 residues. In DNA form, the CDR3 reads TGTGCCAGCTCACCTGGGACTCTCCTTCTTGATACGCAGTATTTT. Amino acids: CASSPGTLLLDTQYF.

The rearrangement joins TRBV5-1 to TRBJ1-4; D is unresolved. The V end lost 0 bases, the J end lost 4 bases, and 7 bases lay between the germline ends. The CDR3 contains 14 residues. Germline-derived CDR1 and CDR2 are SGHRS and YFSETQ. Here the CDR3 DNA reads TGCGCCAGCAGCTTGGGGCGGGGTAATGAAAAACTGTTTTTT. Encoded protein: CASSLGRGNEKLFF.

The CDR3 DNA is TGTGCCAGCAGTTCTACAGGGGGCCAAAACATTCAGTACTTC. This translates into CASSSTGGQNIQYF. This chain links TRBV27 with TRBJ2-4, with 9 bases lining up with TRBD1. The germline V gene encodes CDR1 MNHEY and CDR2 SMNVEV (reference sequence). This CDR3 comprises 14 residues. V lost 4 bases to trimming and J lost 5 bases; unmatched junction nucleotides: 3.

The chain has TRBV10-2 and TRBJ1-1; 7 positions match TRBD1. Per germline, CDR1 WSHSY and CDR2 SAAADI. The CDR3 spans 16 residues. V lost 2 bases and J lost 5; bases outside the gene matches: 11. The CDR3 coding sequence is TGCGCCAGCAGTGAGGCCTCAGGGGGGGGACGAACTGAAGCTTTCTTT. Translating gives CASSEASGGGRTEAFF.

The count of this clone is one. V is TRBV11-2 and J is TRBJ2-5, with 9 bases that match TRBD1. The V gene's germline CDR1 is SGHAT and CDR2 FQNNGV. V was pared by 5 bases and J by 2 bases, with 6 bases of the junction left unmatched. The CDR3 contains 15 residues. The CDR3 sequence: CASSPPGTGQETQYF. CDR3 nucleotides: TGTGCCAGCAGCCCCCCCGGGACAGGGCAAGAGACCCAGTACTTC.

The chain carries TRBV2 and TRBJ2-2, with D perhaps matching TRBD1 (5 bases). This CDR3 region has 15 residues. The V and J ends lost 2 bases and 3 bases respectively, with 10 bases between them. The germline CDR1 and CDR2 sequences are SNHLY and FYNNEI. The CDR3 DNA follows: TGTGCCAGCAGTGAAAGCAGGGCCGACACCGGGGAGCTGTTTTTT. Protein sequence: CASSESRADTGELFF.

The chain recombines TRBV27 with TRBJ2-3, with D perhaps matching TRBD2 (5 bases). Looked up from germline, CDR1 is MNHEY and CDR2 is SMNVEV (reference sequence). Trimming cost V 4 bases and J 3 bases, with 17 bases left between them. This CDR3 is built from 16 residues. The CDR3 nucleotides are TGTGCCAGCAGTTCCGACACTAGGGTTAGAACAGATACGCAGTATTTT. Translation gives CASSSDTRVRTDTQYF.

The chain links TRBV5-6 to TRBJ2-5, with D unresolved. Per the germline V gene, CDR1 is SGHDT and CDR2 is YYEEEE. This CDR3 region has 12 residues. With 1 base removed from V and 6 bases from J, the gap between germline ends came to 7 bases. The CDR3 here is CASSLNVQTQYF. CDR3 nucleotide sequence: TGTGCCAGCAGCTTGAATGTTCAGACCCAGTACTTC.

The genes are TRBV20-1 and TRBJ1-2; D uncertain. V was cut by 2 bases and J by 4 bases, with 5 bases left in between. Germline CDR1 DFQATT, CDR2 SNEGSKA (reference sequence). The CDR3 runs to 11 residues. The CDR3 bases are TGCAGTGCTAGAAACGGCTATGGCTACACCTTC. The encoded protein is CSARNGYGYTF.

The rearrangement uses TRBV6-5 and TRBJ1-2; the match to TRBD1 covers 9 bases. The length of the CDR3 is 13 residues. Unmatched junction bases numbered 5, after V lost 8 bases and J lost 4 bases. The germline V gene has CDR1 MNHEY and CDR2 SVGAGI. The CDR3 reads CASSGQGSYGYTF. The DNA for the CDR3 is TGTGCCAGCTCGGGACAGGGCTCCTATGGCTACACCTTC.

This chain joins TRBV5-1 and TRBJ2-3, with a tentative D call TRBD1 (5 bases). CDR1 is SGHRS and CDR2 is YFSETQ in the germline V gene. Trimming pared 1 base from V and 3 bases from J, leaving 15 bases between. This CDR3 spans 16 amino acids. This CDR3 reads CASSLRGPIGTDTQYF. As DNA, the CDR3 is TGCGCCAGCAGCTTGAGGGGCCCTATAGGTACAGATACGCAGTATTTT. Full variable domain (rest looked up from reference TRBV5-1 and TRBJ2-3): KAGVTQTPRYLIKTRGQQVTLSCSPISGHRSVSWYQQTPGQGLQFLFEYFSETQRNKGNFPGRFSGRQFSNSRSEMNVSTLELGDSALYLCASSLRGPIGTDTQYFGPGTRLTVL.

The CDR3 bases are TGTGCCAGCAGCGCCGGACAAAAGGGGACCTATGGCTACACCTTC. Protein sequence: CASSAGQKGTYGYTF. V and J are TRBV7-9 and TRBJ1-2; perhaps TRBD1 as D (5 bases). Germline V gives CDR1 SEHNR, CDR2 FQNEAQ (reference sequence). This CDR3 has 15 amino acids. V dropped 5 bases and J dropped 4 bases, with 17 bases sitting between them.

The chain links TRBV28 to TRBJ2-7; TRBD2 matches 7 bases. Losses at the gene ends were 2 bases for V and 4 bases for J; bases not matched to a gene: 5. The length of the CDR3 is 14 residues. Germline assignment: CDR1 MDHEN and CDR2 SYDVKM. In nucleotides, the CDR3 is TGTGCCAGCAGTTTAAAGCCTAGCGGTTACGAGCAGTACTTC. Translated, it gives CASSLKPSGYEQYF.

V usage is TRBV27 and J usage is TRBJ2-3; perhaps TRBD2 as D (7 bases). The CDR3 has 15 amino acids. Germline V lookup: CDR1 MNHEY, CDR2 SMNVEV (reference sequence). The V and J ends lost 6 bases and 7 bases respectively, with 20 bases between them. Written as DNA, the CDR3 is TGTGCCAGCAGCCCACAGGGCGGGAGAGGCTATACGCAGTATTTT. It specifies CASSPQGGRGYTQYF.

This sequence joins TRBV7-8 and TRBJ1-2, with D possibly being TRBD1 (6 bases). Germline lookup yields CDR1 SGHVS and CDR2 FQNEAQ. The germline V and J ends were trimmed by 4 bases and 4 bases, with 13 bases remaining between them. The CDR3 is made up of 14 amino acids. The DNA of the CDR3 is TGTGCCAGCAGCTCTCAAGGGGGACTCTATGGCTACACCTTC. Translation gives CASSSQGGLYGYTF.